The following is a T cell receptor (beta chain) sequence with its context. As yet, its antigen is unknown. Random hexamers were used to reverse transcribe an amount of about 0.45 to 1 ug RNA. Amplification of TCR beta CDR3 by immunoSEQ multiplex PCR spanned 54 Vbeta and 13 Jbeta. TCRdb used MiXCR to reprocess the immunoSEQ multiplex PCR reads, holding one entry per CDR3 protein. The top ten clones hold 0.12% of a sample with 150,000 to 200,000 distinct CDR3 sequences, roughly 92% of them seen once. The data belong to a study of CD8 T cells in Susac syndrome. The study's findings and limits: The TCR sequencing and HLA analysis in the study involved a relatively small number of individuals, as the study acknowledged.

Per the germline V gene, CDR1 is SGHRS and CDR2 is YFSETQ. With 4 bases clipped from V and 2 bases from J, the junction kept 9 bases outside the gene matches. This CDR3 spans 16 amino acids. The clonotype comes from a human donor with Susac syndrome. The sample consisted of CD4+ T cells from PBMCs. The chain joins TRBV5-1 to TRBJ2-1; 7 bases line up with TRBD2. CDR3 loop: CASSLLLAETYNEQFF. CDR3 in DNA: TGCGCCAGCAGCCTCCTCCTAGCGGAGACCTACAATGAGCAGTTCTTC.